This T cell receptor beta chain emerged from a study of blood T cell repertoires in COVID-19. Study-level background: PBMCs, B-cell-depleted T cells, or T cells provided the cDNA or gDNA that made up the material.

In the authors' workflow: Reference gene primers were amplified, and this amplification served to estimate nucleated cell counts. Assay: immunoSEQ multiplex PCR; the TCRdb copy retains only in-frame clones and omits some. Clonal size and the V and J genes are those of that table, whereas D and trimming came from the DNA. The sample lists 30,000 to 40,000 clones; approximately 85% were seen once. J was trimmed by 2 bases and V by 4 bases; bases with no gene match: 2. Germline V gives CDR1 LGHDT, CDR2 YNNKEL (reference sequence). The CDR3 totals 13 residues. The source is an older woman with active COVID-19. V usage is TRBV3-1 (or the pseudogene TRBV3-2) and J usage is TRBJ2-7; 7 nucleotides match TRBD1. The sequencing input was peripheral blood. The CDR3 region has the DNA TGTGCCAGCAGCCGGGACAGAGCCTACGAGCAGTACTTC. It specifies CASSRDRAYEQYF.